The 4 T cell receptor beta chains below all came from one sample that was sequenced in a study of CD8 T cells in Susac syndrome (dated by TCRdb to between 2018 and 2021). The library was built by means of the immunoSEQ multiplex PCR assay. RNA was extracted with the RNeasy kit and roughly 0.5 to 1 ug was reverse transcribed using random hexamers. The public reads were run again by TCRdb, first through fastp at Q25 and then through MiXCR, and only productive beta chains were kept. Rows with one shared CDR3 protein collapse into an entry with the most common genes and DNA. This sample gives about 190,000 distinct CDR3 sequences in total; just under 95% of them show up just once. The top ten clones comprise around 0.15% of the sample. Sample: CD8+ T cells from PBMCs. Receptor source: a human donor with Susac syndrome.

This clonotype was seen only a few times. The chain links TRBV24-1 to TRBJ2-3; D is possibly TRBD1 or TRBD2 (5 bases each). CDR1 KGHDR and CDR2 SFDVKD come from the germline V gene. V was clipped by 9 bases and J by 0 bases, with 9 bases between them. The CDR3 has 13 amino acids. This CDR3 is CATSGTSTDTQYF. The CDR3 DNA reads TGTGCCACCTCCGGGACCAGCACAGATACGCAGTATTTT.

The gene calls are TRBV20-1 and TRBJ2-7, with 10 positions matching TRBD2. The germline V gene has CDR1 DFQATT and CDR2 SNEGSKA (reference sequence). This CDR3 is 15 amino acids long. J was trimmed by 1 base and V by 6 bases; bases with no gene match: 9. The CDR3 DNA reads as TGCAGTGCCCCTACCCTAGCGGGGGATTCCTACGAGCAGTACTTC. It is translated as CSAPTLAGDSYEQYF.

V is TRBV7-9 and J is TRBJ2-1; possible D gene TRBD1, 6 bases. The CDR3 is made up of 13 amino acids. Germline-derived CDR1 and CDR2 are SEHNR and FQNEAQ (reference sequence). With 5 bases removed from V and 5 bases from J, the gap between germline ends came to 10 bases. The CDR3 DNA sequence: TGTGCCAGCAGCAGGACAGCGGACAATGAGCAGTTCTTC. It translates to CASSRTADNEQFF.

The V and J genes are TRBV30 and TRBJ1-5; D may be TRBD1 (6 bases). In germline, CDR1 is GTSNPN, CDR2 SVGIG (reference sequence). V was clipped by 4 bases and J by 3 bases, with 19 bases between them. CDR3 length: 16 amino acids. CDR3 bases: TGTGCCTGGAACCCCCCGGGGGCCGCGCTCAATCAGCCCCAGCATTTT. It encodes CAWNPPGAALNQPQHF.